This paragraph covers one T cell receptor beta chain sequence. The data originate from a study of blood T cells in healthy people across ages. A sample-barcoded 5' primer and a J-beta primer mix were used in a second PCR of about 7 to 12 cycles. TCRdb used MiXCR to reprocess the 5' RACE reads, holding one entry per CDR3 protein. This table holds 1.5 million to 2 million distinct CDR3 sequences, approximately 28% found once. This CDR3 spans 15 amino acids. V lost 8 bases, J lost 4 bases, and 12 bases stayed unmatched. Sequenced input: blood. This sequence joins TRBV12-3 or TRBV12-4 and TRBJ2-3, with TRBD1 identical over 7 bases. The sequence was collected from a woman aged 25 to 39 in good health. CDR3 sequence reads: CASGPGTVNSDTQYF. The CDR3 bases are TGTGCCAGCGGCCCGGGGACAGTGAATTCAGATACGCAGTATTTT.